What follows describes a single T cell receptor beta chain. This sample was included in a study of blood T cell repertoires in COVID-19. Study summary: T cells, B-cell-depleted T cells, or PBMCs provided the cDNA or gDNA that served as material.

The CDR3 runs to 13 residues. CDR1 and CDR2 from the germline V gene are MNHNY and SVGAGI (reference sequence). V gave up 6 bases and J gave up 5 bases; unmatched junction bases: 1. TCRdb's copy holds only in-frame clones and misses some; the assay was immunoSEQ multiplex PCR. The sample holds about 280,000 clones, approximately 83% seen once. The genes are TRBV6-6 and TRBJ1-5; TRBD1 matches at 10 bases. The TCR originated in a human donor in a cohort sampled during active COVID-19. Sequencing was done on a sample of peripheral blood. As DNA, the CDR3 is TGTGCCAGCAGCGGGACAGGGGATCAGCCCCAGCATTTT. Its protein product is CASSGTGDQPQHF.